The sequence of this TCR beta chain was determined in a study of blood T cell repertoires in COVID-19 (dated by TCRdb to about 2020). General notes on the study: Samples covering the acute and convalescent phases of COVID-19 were provided by collaborators in the United States, Italy and Spain. Samples were obtained from the ongoing ImmuneRACE study (first 160 participants) and from about 1,300 subjects provided by 6 global collaborators. The material from the prospective study consisted of cDNA or gDNA derived from T cells, B-cell-depleted T cells, or PBMCs. The dataset comprised deeply sampled blood TCRbeta repertoires from subjects exposed to, actively infected with, or recovered from COVID-19. A freely available public database, intended as a resource for researchers studying the immune response to SARS-CoV-2, is where the repertoires were released. Where available, HLA class I and class II types were taken from metadata supplied by the sample provider and were not determined by assay-based typing. Nearly every sample came with metadata listing a de-identified subject ID, COVID-19 status, age in years and sex.

About this clone itself: The clone's antigen remains unknown. Base quality data are lacking; no much larger clone is found one base away. The sample carries other DNA sequences with the same CDR3.

Summary of the overall study and its limitations: The quantity of clinical and demographic metadata differed by source and by participant and was supplied without curation.

TCRbeta CDR3 regions were amplified from genomic DNA using the immunoSEQ Assay, a bias-controlled multiplex PCR. In the authors' own workflow: The number of nucleated cells in each sample was estimated from the amplification of reference gene primers within the assay. Sequence reads were collapsed and filtered to measure the absolute abundance of every unique TCRbeta CDR3 rearrangement. For each sample, productive Simpson clonality was calculated as the square root of Simpson's diversity index across productive rearrangements. The source is immuneACCESS, and TCRdb retained only in-frame sequences with V and J called. Part of the clones is not carried over; for the studies checked, unresolved V genes explain less than half of this, and the remainder is unexplained. V and J calls and clone size follow that table, whereas D and trimming were derived from the DNA. The sample data list 250,000 to 300,000 clones, and roughly four fifths of these were observed just once. 4.5% to 6% of the sample is in the top ten clones.

The CDR3 has 13 amino acids, counting the end cysteine and phenylalanine. Here the CDR3 DNA is all that survives: 39 bases in frame from base 1. At the junction V is shortened by 2 bases and J by 7 bases, with 9 bases in between. Participants in the prospective study were aged 18 to 89 years, lived in 20 to 30 United States geographic areas, and enrolled through a virtual design. In the prospective study, participants were assigned to cohorts based on the clinical history participants reported in a screening survey and a study questionnaire. Exposed participants had been in contact with someone with a PCR-confirmed or clinician-diagnosed COVID-19 case within 2 weeks of study entry. In the prospective study, mobile phlebotomists collected whole blood, serum and a nasopharyngeal or oropharyngeal swab from each participant. Over an approximately 2-month period, participants in the prospective study had the option of providing additional blood draws and questionnaires. Before DNA extraction, prospective study blood samples were shipped either frozen or at room temperature.

The TCR comes from a man between 35 and 55 years old who had been exposed to COVID-19. The sequencing sample was made of PBMCs or T cells enriched from blood (not recorded which). Recombination linked TRBV12-3 or TRBV12-4 to TRBJ1-3; confidence is insufficient to name the D gene. The CDR3 region: CASSLRGGNTIYF. The DNA is as follows: TGTGCCAGCAGTTTACGGGGTGGCAACACCATATATTTT.